The 16 T cell receptor beta chains given below trace back to one sample, sequenced in a study of blood T cell repertoires in COVID-19 (dated by TCRdb to 2020 to 2021). Library method: the immunoSEQ multiplex PCR assay. TCRdb provides this immuneACCESS table in a form limited to in-frame rearrangements. Some clones are lacking; in checked studies, under half of them reflect an unresolved V gene, and why the rest are absent is not known. The sample yields about 190,000 clones; around 88% were counted once. 7.5% to 10% of the sample comes from the top ten. The sample taken for sequencing was PBMCs or T cells enriched from blood (not recorded which). The source is a woman aged 25 to 39 who had recovered from COVID-19.

J is TRBJ2-5 and V is TRBV3-1 (or the pseudogene TRBV3-2); 12 nucleotides match TRBD2. CDR3 length: 15 amino acids. V shed 4 bases, J shed 5 bases, and the junction held 5 bases outside the gene matches. Germline CDR1 reads LGHDT; CDR2 reads YNNKEL (reference sequence). Here the CDR3 DNA reads TGTGCCAGCAGCCCGACTAGCGGGAGCGGGGAGACCCAGTACTTC. Amino acids: CASSPTSGSGETQYF.

This rearrangement joins TRBV14 to TRBJ2-7; 14 nucleotides align to TRBD2. Germline V gene lookup returns CDR1 SGHDN and CDR2 FVKESK. CDR3 length: 18 amino acids. Trimming took 4 bases from V and 0 from J; bases not matched to a gene: 8. CDR3: CASSPGTSGSTRSYEQYF. The CDR3 DNA is TGTGCCAGCAGCCCGGGGACTAGCGGGAGCACCCGCTCCTACGAGCAGTACTTC.

J is TRBJ1-4 and V is TRBV6-1; D remains ambiguous. Germline V lookup: CDR1 MNHNS, CDR2 SASEGT. The V end was cut by 3 bases, the J end by 1 base, with 9 bases between. This CDR3 contains 15 residues. The CDR3 region has the DNA TGTGCCAGCAGTGATGGGCAAATAACTAATGAAAAACTGTTTTTT. Translating it yields CASSDGQITNEKLFF.

The V call is TRBV3-1 (or the pseudogene TRBV3-2), the J call TRBJ2-7, with unresolved D. The V gene's germline CDR1 is LGHDT and CDR2 YNNKEL (reference sequence). CDR3 length: 12 residues. With 4 bases removed from V and 6 bases from J, the gap between germline ends came to 10 bases. The CDR3 spells CASSLRYAEQYF. As DNA, the CDR3 is TGTGCCAGCAGCCTCAGATACGCCGAGCAGTACTTC.

The sample holds one count of this clone. The chain combines TRBV3-1 (or the pseudogene TRBV3-2) with TRBJ2-1; tentatively, D is TRBD2 (5 bases). Germline V CDR1 and CDR2: LGHDT, YNNKEL (reference sequence). CDR3 length: 15 residues. Trimming removed 4 bases from V and 5 bases from J, with 15 bases in between. The CDR3 is CASSLELRTDNEQFF. The CDR3 coding sequence is TGTGCCAGCAGCCTAGAGCTTAGGACTGACAATGAGCAGTTCTTC.

V is TRBV27 and J is TRBJ1-2, with TRBD1 matching over 8 bases. The CDR3 is 15 amino acids. Germline V gene lookup returns CDR1 MNHEY and CDR2 SMNVEV (reference sequence). After removal of 2 bases from V and 4 bases from J, the junction contained 6 bases not matched to a gene. The CDR3 protein is CASSLTPGQVYGYTF. CDR3 in DNA: TGTGCCAGCAGTTTAACCCCGGGACAGGTCTATGGCTACACCTTC.

The gene calls are TRBV7-8 and TRBJ1-4; D ambiguous. From germline, CDR1 is SGHVS and CDR2 FQNEAQ. The ends were cut back, 5 bases at V and 6 bases at J, with 13 bases in the middle. This CDR3 is 14 amino acids long. CDR3 nucleotide sequence: TGTGCCAGCAGCCCCACTGAGAGTGATGAAAAACTGTTTTTT. Encoded protein: CASSPTESDEKLFF.

For this clone: The junction departs from the called germline gene at one end, perhaps through a read error. This chain connects TRBV7-2 to TRBJ1-2; maybe TRBD1 (6 bases). CDR1 is SGHTA, CDR2 FQGNSA, per germline. The CDR3 covers 15 residues. CDR3 sequence (DNA): TGTGCCAGCAGCATAGCGCGGACAGTGCCGTATGGCTACACCTTC. It encodes CASSIARTVPYGYTF.

This clone was found a few times. The rearrangement links TRBV7-8 to TRBJ2-7, with D possibly being TRBD2 (5 bases). Germline CDR1 SGHVS, CDR2 FQNEAQ. V was pared by 8 bases and J by 1 base, with 24 bases between. The CDR3 is 17 residues long. The CDR3 sequence: CASVPDLRSVRSYEQYF. DNA of the CDR3: TGTGCCAGCGTCCCTGACCTACGTAGCGTACGGTCCTACGAGCAGTACTTC.

CDR3 nucleotide sequence: TGTGCCAGTGACCGGGGGGCGGTTCAGCCCCAGCATTTT. Translation: CASDRGAVQPQHF. The chain carries TRBV19 and TRBJ1-5; perhaps TRBD1 as D (6 bases). CDR1 and CDR2 (germline): LNHDA, SQIVND (reference sequence). V dropped 8 bases and J dropped 6 bases, with 14 bases sitting between them. The CDR3 spans 13 residues.

This sequence joins TRBV18 and TRBJ2-4, with 7 bases aligning to TRBD1. V shed 2 bases, J shed 5 bases, and the junction held 3 bases outside the gene matches. The CDR3 runs to 14 residues. CDR1 is KGHSH, CDR2 LQKENI, per germline. The CDR3, as DNA: TGTGCCAGCTCACCAGACAGGGTGGAAAACATTCAGTACTTC. Protein product: CASSPDRVENIQYF.

This chain links TRBV18 with TRBJ2-1; D possibly corresponds to TRBD2 (6 bases). CDR3 length: 17 residues. Deletions cut 3 bases from V and 0 bases from J, with 15 bases between. Germline CDR1 and CDR2: KGHSH and LQKENI. The CDR3 DNA reads as TGTGCCAGCTCACCCCGGGGGTACCCAAGCTCCTACAATGAGCAGTTCTTC. Protein: CASSPRGYPSSYNEQFF.

The chain employs TRBV7-9 and TRBJ2-7, with D unresolved. Trimming stripped 5 bases from V and 3 bases from J, with 8 bases between. The CDR3 is made up of 12 amino acids. CDR1 is SEHNR and CDR2 is FQNEAQ in the germline V gene (reference sequence). CDR3 in DNA: TGTGCCAGCAGCCTACAGAACTACGAGCAGTACTTC. Amino acids: CASSLQNYEQYF.

V gene TRBV3-1 (or the pseudogene TRBV3-2) combines with J gene TRBJ1-2; TRBD1 might be the D (5 bases). The CDR3 is 14 residues long. V was pared by 0 bases and J by 4 bases, with 9 bases between. Germline loops: CDR1 LGHDT, CDR2 YNNKEL (reference sequence). The CDR3 sequence: CASSQDRVSYGYTF. The CDR3 region has the DNA TGTGCCAGCAGCCAAGACAGGGTCAGCTATGGCTACACCTTC.

This chain uses TRBV14 with TRBJ2-1, with D possibly matching TRBD1 (6 bases). V was trimmed by 5 bases and J by 10 bases, leaving 21 bases between them. Germline V gene sequence: CDR1 SGHDN, CDR2 FVKESK. The CDR3 extends over 15 amino acids. The chain's CDR3 is CASSSATGMFGEQFF. The CDR3 region has the DNA TGTGCCAGCAGCTCGGCGACAGGAATGTTCGGGGAGCAGTTCTTC.

This chain connects TRBV11-3 to TRBJ2-1; 10 bases are shared with TRBD2. Trimming at V came to 5 bases and at J to 3 bases, leaving 4 bases not matched to a gene. Germline values: CDR1 SGHNT, CDR2 YENEEA. The CDR3 has 15 residues. CDR3 sequence reads: CASSLAGELYNEQFF. The CDR3 DNA is TGTGCCAGCAGCCTAGCGGGAGAACTCTACAATGAGCAGTTCTTC.